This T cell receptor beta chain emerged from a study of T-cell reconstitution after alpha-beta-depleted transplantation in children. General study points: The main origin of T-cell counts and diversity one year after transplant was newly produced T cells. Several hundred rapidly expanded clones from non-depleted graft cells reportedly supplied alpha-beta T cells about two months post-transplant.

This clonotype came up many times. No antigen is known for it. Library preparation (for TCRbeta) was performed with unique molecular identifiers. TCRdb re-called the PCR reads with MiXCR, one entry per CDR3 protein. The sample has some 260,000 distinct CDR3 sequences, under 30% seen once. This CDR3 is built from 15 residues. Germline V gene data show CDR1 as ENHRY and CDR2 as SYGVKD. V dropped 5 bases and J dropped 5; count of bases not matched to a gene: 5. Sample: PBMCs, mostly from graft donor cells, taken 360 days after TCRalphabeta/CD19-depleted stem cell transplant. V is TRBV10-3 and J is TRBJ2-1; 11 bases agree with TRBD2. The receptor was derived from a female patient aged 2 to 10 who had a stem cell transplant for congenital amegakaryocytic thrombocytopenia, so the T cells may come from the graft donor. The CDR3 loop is CAISPSGGSNNEQFF. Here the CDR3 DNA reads TGTGCCATCAGTCCTAGCGGGGGGTCCAACAATGAGCAGTTCTTC.